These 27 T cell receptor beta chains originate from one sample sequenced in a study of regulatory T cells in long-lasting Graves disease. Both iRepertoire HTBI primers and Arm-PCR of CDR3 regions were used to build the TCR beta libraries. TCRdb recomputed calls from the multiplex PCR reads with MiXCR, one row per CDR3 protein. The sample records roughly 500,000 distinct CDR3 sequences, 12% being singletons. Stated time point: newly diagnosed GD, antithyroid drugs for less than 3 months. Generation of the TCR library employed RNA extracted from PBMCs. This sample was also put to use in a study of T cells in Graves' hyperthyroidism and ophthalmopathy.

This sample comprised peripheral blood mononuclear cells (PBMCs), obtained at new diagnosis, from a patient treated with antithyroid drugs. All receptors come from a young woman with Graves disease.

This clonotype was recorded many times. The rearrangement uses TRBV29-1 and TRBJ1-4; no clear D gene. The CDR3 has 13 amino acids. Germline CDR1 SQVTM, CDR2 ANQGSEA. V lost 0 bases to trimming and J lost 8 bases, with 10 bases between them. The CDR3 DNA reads TGCAGCGTTGAAGACGGAGGACGAGAAAAACTGTTTTTT. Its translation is CSVEDGGREKLFF.

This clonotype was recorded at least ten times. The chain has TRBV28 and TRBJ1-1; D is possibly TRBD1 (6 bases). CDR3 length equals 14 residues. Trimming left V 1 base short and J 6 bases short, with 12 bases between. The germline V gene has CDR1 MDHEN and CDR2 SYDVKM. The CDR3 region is CASSLYRARPEAFF. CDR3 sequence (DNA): TGTGCCAGCAGTTTATACAGGGCAAGGCCTGAAGCTTTCTTT.

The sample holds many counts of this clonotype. CDR3 protein: CASSTSGGYEQYF. The CDR3 DNA reads as TGTGCCAGCAGTACGAGCGGAGGGTACGAGCAGTACTTC. This rearrangement joins TRBV2 to TRBJ2-7; D perhaps matches TRBD2 (6 bases). The V gene lost 5 bases and the J gene lost 4 bases, with 12 bases spanning the gap. Germline-derived CDR1 and CDR2 are SNHLY and FYNNEI. There are 13 residues in the CDR3.

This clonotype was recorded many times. The CDR3 DNA sequence: TGTGCCTGGAGTGTAGTTGGCTACGGGGAGCTGTTTTTT. As protein: CAWSVVGYGELFF. The chain has TRBV30 and TRBJ2-2; D unresolved. The CDR3 is 13 amino acids. V was cut by 0 bases and J by 7 bases, with 9 bases left in between. CDR1 and CDR2 from the germline V gene are GTSNPN and SVGIG (reference sequence).

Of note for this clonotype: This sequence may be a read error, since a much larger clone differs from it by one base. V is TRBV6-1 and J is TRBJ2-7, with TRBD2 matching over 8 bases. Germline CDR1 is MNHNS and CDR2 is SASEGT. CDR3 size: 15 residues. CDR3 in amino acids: CPSRISLSGVAEQYF. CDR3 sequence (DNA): TGTCCCAGCCGGATATCTCTTAGCGGGGTCGCCGAGCAGTACTTC.

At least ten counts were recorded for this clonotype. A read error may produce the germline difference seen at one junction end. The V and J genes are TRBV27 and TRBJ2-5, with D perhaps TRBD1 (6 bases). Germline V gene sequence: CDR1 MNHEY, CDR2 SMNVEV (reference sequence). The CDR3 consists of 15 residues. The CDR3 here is CASSHRDNRQGTQYF. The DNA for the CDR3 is TGTGCCAGCAGTCACCGGGACAACCGCCAAGGGACCCAGTACTTC.

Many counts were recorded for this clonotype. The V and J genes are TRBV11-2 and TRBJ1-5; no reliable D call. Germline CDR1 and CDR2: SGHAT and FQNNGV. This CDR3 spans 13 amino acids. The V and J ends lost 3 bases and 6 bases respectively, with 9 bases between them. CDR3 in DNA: TGTGCCAGCAGCTTGGGTTTAGCTCAGCCCCAGCATTTT. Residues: CASSLGLAQPQHF.

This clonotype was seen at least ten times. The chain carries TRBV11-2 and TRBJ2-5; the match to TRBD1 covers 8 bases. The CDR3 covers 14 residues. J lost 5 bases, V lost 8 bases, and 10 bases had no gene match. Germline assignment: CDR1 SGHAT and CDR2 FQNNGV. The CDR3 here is CASRDRRDGETQYF. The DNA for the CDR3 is TGTGCCAGCCGGGACAGGAGGGACGGGGAGACCCAGTACTTC. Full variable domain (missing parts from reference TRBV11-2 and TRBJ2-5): EAGVAQSPRYKIIEKRQSVAFWCNPISGHATLYWYQQILGQGPKLLIQFQNNGVVDDSQLPKDRFSAERLKGVDSTLKIQPAKLEDSAVYLCASRDRRDGETQYFGPGTRLLVL.

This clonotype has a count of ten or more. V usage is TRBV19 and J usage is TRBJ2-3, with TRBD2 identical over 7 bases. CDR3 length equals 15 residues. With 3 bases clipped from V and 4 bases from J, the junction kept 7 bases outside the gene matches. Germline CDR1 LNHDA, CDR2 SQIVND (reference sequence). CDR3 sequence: CASSIRGEAPDTQYF. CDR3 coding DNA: TGTGCCAGTAGTATCCGGGGGGAGGCCCCAGATACGCAGTATTTT. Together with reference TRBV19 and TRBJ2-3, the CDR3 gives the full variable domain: DGGITQSPKYLFRKEGQNVTLSCEQNLNHDAMYWYRQDPGQGLRLIYYSQIVNDFQKGDIAEGYSVSREKKESFPLTVTSAQKNPTAFYLCASSIRGEAPDTQYFGPGTRLTVL.

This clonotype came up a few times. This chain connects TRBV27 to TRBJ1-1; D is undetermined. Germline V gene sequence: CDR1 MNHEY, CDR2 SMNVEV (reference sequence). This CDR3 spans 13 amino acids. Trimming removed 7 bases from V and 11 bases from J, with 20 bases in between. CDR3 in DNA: TGTGCCAGCATGGTTGGTTATCCGGGATGGGCTTTCTTT. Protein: CASMVGYPGWAFF.

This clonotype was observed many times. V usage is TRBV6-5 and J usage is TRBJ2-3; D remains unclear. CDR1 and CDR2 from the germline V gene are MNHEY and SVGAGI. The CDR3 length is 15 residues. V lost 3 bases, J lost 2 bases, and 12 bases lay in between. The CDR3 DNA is TGTGCCAGCAGTTATGGGAACCCGATCACAGATACGCAGTATTTT. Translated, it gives CASSYGNPITDTQYF.

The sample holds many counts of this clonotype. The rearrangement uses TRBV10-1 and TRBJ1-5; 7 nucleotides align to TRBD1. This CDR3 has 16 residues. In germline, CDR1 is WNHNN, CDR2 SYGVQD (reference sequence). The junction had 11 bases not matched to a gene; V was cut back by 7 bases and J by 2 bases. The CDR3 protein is CASIGQAFSCNQPQHF. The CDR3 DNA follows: TGCGCCAGCATTGGACAGGCCTTCTCCTGCAATCAGCCCCAGCATTTT.

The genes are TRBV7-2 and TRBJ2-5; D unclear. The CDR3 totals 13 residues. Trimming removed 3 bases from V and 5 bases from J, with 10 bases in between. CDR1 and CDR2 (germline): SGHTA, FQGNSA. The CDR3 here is CASSLWPAETQYF. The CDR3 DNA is TGTGCCAGCAGCTTGTGGCCAGCGGAGACCCAGTACTTC.

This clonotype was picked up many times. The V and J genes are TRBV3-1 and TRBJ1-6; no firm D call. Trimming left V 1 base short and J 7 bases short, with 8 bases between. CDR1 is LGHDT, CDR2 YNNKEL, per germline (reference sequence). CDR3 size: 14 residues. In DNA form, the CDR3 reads TGTGCCAGCAGCCAAGGCACTCGGAATTCACCCCTCCACTTT. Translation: CASSQGTRNSPLHF.

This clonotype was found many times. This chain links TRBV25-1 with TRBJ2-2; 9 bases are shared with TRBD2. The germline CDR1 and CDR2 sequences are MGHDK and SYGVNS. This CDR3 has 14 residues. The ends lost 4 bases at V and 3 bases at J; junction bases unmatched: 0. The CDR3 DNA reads TGTGCCAGCAGTGGACTAGCGGACACCGGGGAGCTGTTTTTT. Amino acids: CASSGLADTGELFF.

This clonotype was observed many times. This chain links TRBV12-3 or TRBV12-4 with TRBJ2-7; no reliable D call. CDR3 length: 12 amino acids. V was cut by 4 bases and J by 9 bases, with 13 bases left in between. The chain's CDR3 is CASSSRAFAQYF. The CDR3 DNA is TGTGCCAGCAGTTCCCGGGCCTTCGCGCAGTACTTC.

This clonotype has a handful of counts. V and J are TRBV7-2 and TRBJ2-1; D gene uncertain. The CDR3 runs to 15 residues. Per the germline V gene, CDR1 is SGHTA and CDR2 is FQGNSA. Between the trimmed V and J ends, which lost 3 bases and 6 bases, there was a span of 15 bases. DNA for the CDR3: TGTGCCAGCAGCTTTACCCCTAGTCGGAGCAATGAGCAGTTCTTC. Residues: CASSFTPSRSNEQFF. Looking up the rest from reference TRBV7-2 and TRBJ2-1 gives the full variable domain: GAGVSQSPSNKVTEKGKDVELRCDPISGHTALYWYRQSLGQGLEFLIYFQGNSAPDKSGLPSDRFSAERTGGSVSTLTIQRTQQEDSAVYLCASSFTPSRSNEQFFGPGTRLTVL.

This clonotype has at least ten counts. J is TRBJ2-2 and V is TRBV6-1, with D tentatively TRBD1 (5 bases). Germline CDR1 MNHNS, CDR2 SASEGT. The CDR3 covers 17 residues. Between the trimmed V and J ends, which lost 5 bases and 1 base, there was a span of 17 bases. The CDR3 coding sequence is TGTGCCAGCAGTAGATGGGGTTGGACACGGAACACCGGGGAGCTGTTTTTT. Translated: CASSRWGWTRNTGELFF.

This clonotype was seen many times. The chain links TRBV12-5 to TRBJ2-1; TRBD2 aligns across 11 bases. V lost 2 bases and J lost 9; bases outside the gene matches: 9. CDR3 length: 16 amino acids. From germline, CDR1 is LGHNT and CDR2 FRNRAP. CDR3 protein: CASGLTSGSAVLEQFF. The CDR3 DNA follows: TGTGCTAGTGGTTTGACTAGCGGGAGTGCTGTGCTTGAGCAGTTCTTC.

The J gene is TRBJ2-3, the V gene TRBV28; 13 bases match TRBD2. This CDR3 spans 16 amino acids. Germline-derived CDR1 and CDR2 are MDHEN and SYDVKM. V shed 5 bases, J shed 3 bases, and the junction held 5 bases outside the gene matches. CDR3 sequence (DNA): TGTGCCAGCAGTCCGCAGACTAGCGGGAGGACAGATACGCAGTATTTT. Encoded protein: CASSPQTSGRTDTQYF.

Written as DNA, the CDR3 is TGCAGTGCTAGAGAACTAGCGGGAGGGCCCTACGAGCAGTACTTC. Translating gives CSARELAGGPYEQYF. This chain connects TRBV20-1 to TRBJ2-7; 13 nucleotides line up with TRBD2. The CDR3 contains 15 residues. Trimming removed 0 bases from V and 2 bases from J; junction bases left unmatched: 1. Per the germline V gene, CDR1 is DFQATT and CDR2 is SNEGSKA (reference sequence).

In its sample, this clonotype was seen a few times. The CDR3 DNA reads as TGTGCCAGCGGCGGGGACGGCAATGAGCAGTTCTTC. This codes for CASGGDGNEQFF. J is TRBJ2-1 and V is TRBV9; perhaps TRBD2 as D (6 bases). The V and J ends lost 7 bases and 6 bases respectively, with 11 bases between them. The CDR3 spans 12 residues. The V gene's germline CDR1 is SGDLS and CDR2 YYNGEE.

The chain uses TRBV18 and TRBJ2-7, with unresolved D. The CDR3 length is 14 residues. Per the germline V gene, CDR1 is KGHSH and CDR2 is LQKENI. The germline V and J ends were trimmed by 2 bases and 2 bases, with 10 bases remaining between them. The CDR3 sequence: CASSPEKGPYEQYF. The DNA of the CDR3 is TGTGCCAGCTCACCAGAGAAGGGCCCCTACGAGCAGTACTTC.

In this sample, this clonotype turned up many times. Here the CDR3 reads CASSVPPETQYF. The CDR3, as DNA: TGTGCCAGCAGTGTTCCCCCGGAGACCCAGTACTTC. The chain employs TRBV6-4 and TRBJ2-5; D remains ambiguous. The CDR3 totals 12 residues. The germline V and J ends were trimmed by 4 bases and 5 bases, with 8 bases remaining between them. Germline lookup yields CDR1 MRHNA and CDR2 SNTAGT.

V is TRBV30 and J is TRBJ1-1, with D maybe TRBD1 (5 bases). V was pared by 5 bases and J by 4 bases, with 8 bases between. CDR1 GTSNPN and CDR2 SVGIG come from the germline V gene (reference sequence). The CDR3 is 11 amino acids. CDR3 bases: TGTGCCTGGCAGGGAGTCACTGAAGCTTTCTTT. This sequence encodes CAWQGVTEAFF.

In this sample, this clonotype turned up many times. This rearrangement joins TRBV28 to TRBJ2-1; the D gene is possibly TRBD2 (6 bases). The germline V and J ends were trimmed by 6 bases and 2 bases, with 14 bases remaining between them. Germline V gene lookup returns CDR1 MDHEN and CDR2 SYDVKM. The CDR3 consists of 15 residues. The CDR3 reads CASREGLVTYNEQFF. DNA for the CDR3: TGTGCCAGCAGGGAGGGACTGGTAACCTACAATGAGCAGTTCTTC.

The CDR3 spells CASSVGGGYEQYF. The CDR3 bases are TGTGCCAGCAGTGTGGGGGGAGGCTACGAGCAGTACTTC. The gene calls are TRBV2 and TRBJ2-7, with D possibly TRBD2 on 6 matching bases. The CDR3 loop spans 13 amino acids. CDR1 and CDR2 (germline): SNHLY, FYNNEI. Between the trimmed V and J ends, which lost 4 bases and 3 bases, there was a span of 10 bases.